These T cell receptor beta chains were read from a single sample in a study of blood T cell repertoires in COVID-19. Produced via immunoSEQ multiplex PCR; TCRdb's table is partial and in-frame only. Here the sample spans fewer than 140,000 clones, roughly 80% being singletons. The specimen was peripheral blood. These receptors originate from a woman aged 55-70 years with acute or convalescent COVID-19. CDR3s include the opening cysteine and the closing phenylalanine or tryptophan. Each record gives: D gene, clone size, V gene, J gene, CDR3 DNA, CDR3 protein. D genes are given only for firm matches. Clone size is given for some rows only: seen once, a few or many times, or a class if the clone is expanded.

D: .; size: .; V: TRBV19; J: TRBJ2-4; DNA: TGTGCCAGTAGTGCCGGGGGAGGAGATCTAGCCAAAAACATTCAGTACTTC; CDR3: CASSAGGGDLAKNIQYF
D: TRBD1; size: .; V: TRBV7-2; J: TRBJ2-7; DNA: TGTGCCAGCAGCCCCTCCAGGGGGCAACACGAGCAGTACTTC; CDR3: CASSPSRGQHEQYF
D: .; size: once; V: TRBV21-1; J: TRBJ1-6; DNA: TGTGCCAGCAGCCCCCGGGGAGTAAACCGGGACAGGGGTAATTCACCCCTCCACTTT; CDR3: CASSPRGVNRDRGNSPLHF
D: .; size: .; V: TRBV28; J: TRBJ1-4; DNA: TGTGCCAGCAGTTTGGTGGCAGGGGTCGAAAAACTGTTTTTT; CDR3: CASSLVAGVEKLFF
D: TRBD1; size: .; V: TRBV29-1; J: TRBJ2-5; DNA: TGCAGCGTTGAAGGAGCACAGGGGTTACAAGAGACCCAGTACTTC; CDR3: CSVEGAQGLQETQYF
D: TRBD1; size: .; V: TRBV29-1; J: TRBJ1-4; DNA: TGCAGCGTTGGGCCCTCGGGACAGGATGAAAAACTGTTTTTT; CDR3: CSVGPSGQDEKLFF
D: .; size: .; V: TRBV12-3/TRBV12-4; J: TRBJ1-1; DNA: TGTGCCAGCAGCATACAGGGGAACACTGAAGCTTTCTTT; CDR3: CASSIQGNTEAFF
D: .; size: .; V: TRBV5-1; J: TRBJ1-1; DNA: TGCGCCACCCGGACAGAGGCCATCACTGAAGCTTTCTTT; CDR3: CATRTEAITEAFF
D: .; size: .; V: TRBV18; J: TRBJ1-1; DNA: TGTGCCAGCTCCGTGAACACTGAAGCTTTCTTT; CDR3: CASSVNTEAFF
D: .; size: .; V: TRBV29-1; J: TRBJ2-1; DNA: TGCAGCGCCGATCTCGGGAAAACCTTCTACAATGAGCAGTTCTTC; CDR3: CSADLGKTFYNEQFF
D: TRBD1; size: .; V: TRBV6-6; J: TRBJ2-1; DNA: TGTGCCAGCAGTACCGGGACAGGGTCGGCGGATGAGCAGTTCTTC; CDR3: CASSTGTGSADEQFF
D: .; size: .; V: TRBV5-8; J: TRBJ2-2; DNA: TGTGCCAGCAGCAAGTTTAGCGGTACGAACACCGGGGAGCTGTTTTTT; CDR3: CASSKFSGTNTGELFF
D: .; size: few; V: TRBV25-1; J: TRBJ2-3; DNA: TGTGCCAGCAGTGCGACAGGTGGCTCTAGCACAGATACGCAGTATTTT; CDR3: CASSATGGSSTDTQYF
D: TRBD2; size: .; V: TRBV7-2; J: TRBJ2-3; DNA: TGTGCCAGCAGCTTGAACCCGGGGGGGCAGTATTTT; CDR3: CASSLNPGGQYF
D: .; size: .; V: TRBV5-1; J: TRBJ1-2; DNA: TGCGCCAGCAGCCCTGATCCCCTCCGGGGTTATGGCTACACCTTC; CDR3: CASSPDPLRGYGYTF
D: .; size: .; V: TRBV5-1; J: TRBJ2-2; DNA: TGCGCCAGCAGCTTGCGGGACACCGGGGAGCTGTTTTTT; CDR3: CASSLRDTGELFF
D: .; size: .; V: TRBV7-2; J: TRBJ2-5; DNA: TGTGCCAGCAACAAGGGGGAGGGAGAGACCCAGTACTTC; CDR3: CASNKGEGETQYF
D: .; size: .; V: TRBV5-1; J: TRBJ1-1; DNA: TGCGCCAGCAGCGGCGTGGGGGCCGACACTGAAGCTTTCTTT; CDR3: CASSGVGADTEAFF
D: .; size: .; V: TRBV6-5; J: TRBJ1-2; DNA: TGTGCCAGCAGTCTCCGCCAGGGCACAAACTATGGCTACACCTTC; CDR3: CASSLRQGTNYGYTF
D: TRBD1; size: once; V: TRBV2; J: TRBJ2-3; DNA: TGTGCCAGGTCGGACAGGGAGGAAACAGATACGCAGTATTTT; CDR3: CARSDREETDTQYF
D: .; size: .; V: TRBV5-5; J: TRBJ1-4; DNA: TGTGCCAGCAGCTTGGATTGGGGCCCCAATGAAAAACTGTTTTTT; CDR3: CASSLDWGPNEKLFF
D: TRBD2; size: once; V: TRBV6-5; J: TRBJ2-1; DNA: TGTGCCAGCAGAGCTTACGGGACTAGCGCGCCCGAGCAGTTCTTC; CDR3: CASRAYGTSAPEQFF
D: .; size: .; V: TRBV19; J: TRBJ1-1; DNA: TGTGCCAGTAGTATACGGGCCGCCGGGGGGCGAGGGACTGAAGCTTTCTTT; CDR3: CASSIRAAGGRGTEAFF
D: .; size: .; V: TRBV7-2; J: TRBJ2-7; DNA: TGTGCCAGCAGCTTCCAGACAGTGACCACCTACGAGCAGTACTTC; CDR3: CASSFQTVTTYEQYF
D: .; size: .; V: TRBV28; J: TRBJ2-4; DNA: TGTGCCAGCAGTCCCAACAGGGCAACCAAAAACATTCAGTACTTC; CDR3: CASSPNRATKNIQYF
D: .; size: .; V: TRBV12-3/TRBV12-4; J: TRBJ1-4; DNA: TGTGCCAGCAGTTCGGGCTACCCGGGGAAACTGTTTTTT; CDR3: CASSSGYPGKLFF
D: TRBD2; size: .; V: TRBV5-1; J: TRBJ2-3; DNA: TGCGCCAGCAGCCGTATGGCTACTAGCGGGACAGATACGCAGTATTTT; CDR3: CASSRMATSGTDTQYF
D: .; size: .; V: TRBV14; J: TRBJ1-2; DNA: TGTGCCAGCAGCCCGACAGGAATTTGGGGCTACACCTTC; CDR3: CASSPTGIWGYTF
D: TRBD2; size: .; V: TRBV19; J: TRBJ2-2; DNA: TGTGCCAGCCGACCGGGACTAGCGGTGTTGGTTGCGCCCGGGGAGCTGTTTTTT; CDR3: CASRPGLAVLVAPGELFF
D: .; size: .; V: TRBV3-1/TRBV3-2; J: TRBJ1-4; DNA: TGTGCCAGCAGCCTTGGCAGGACTAATGAAAAACTGTTTTTT; CDR3: CASSLGRTNEKLFF
D: .; size: .; V: TRBV10-1; J: TRBJ2-1; DNA: TGCGCCAGCAGTGAGGCTAGCGTCGCGGATGAGCAGTTCTTC; CDR3: CASSEASVADEQFF
D: TRBD1; size: .; V: TRBV6-5; J: TRBJ2-7; DNA: TGTGCCAGCTCTAGGGACAGGGTGTTCTACGAGCAGTACTTC; CDR3: CASSRDRVFYEQYF
D: TRBD1; size: .; V: TRBV28; J: TRBJ1-6; DNA: TGTGCCAGCAGTCCCCCCACAGGGGGCGCTGGTTCACCCCTCCACTTT; CDR3: CASSPPTGGAGSPLHF
D: TRBD1; size: .; V: TRBV19; J: TRBJ1-4; DNA: TGTGCCAGTAGTTCCGGGACAGGGGACCGCTCGGGAGGTGAAAAACTGTTTTTT; CDR3: CASSSGTGDRSGGEKLFF
D: TRBD1; size: .; V: TRBV28; J: TRBJ1-2; DNA: TGTGCCAGCAGTTTGGGGACAGGGAATAACTATGGCTACACCTTC; CDR3: CASSLGTGNNYGYTF
D: TRBD2; size: .; V: TRBV7-3; J: TRBJ2-1; DNA: TGTGCCAGCAGCTTAGGCCTAGCGGGAGTCAATGAGCAGTTCTTC; CDR3: CASSLGLAGVNEQFF
D: TRBD1; size: .; V: TRBV5-8; J: TRBJ1-6; DNA: TGTGCCAGCAGCCCGGGACAGGGGGTTGGTTCACCCCTCCACTTT; CDR3: CASSPGQGVGSPLHF
D: TRBD1; size: .; V: TRBV19; J: TRBJ1-5; DNA: TGTGCCAGTAGTATAGCAGGACCAGGGGGGAAGAGCAATCAGCCCCAGCATTTT; CDR3: CASSIAGPGGKSNQPQHF
D: TRBD2; size: few; V: TRBV10-3; J: TRBJ2-1; DNA: TGTGCCATCAGTGAGCCAGATTTAGCCGGACTAGCGGGCTTCAATGAGCAGTTCTTC; CDR3: CAISEPDLAGLAGFNEQFF
D: .; size: few; V: TRBV5-1; J: TRBJ2-7; DNA: TGCGCCAGCAGCTCGACCGGGACTTTCCGGAACGAGCAGTACTTC; CDR3: CASSSTGTFRNEQYF
D: .; size: .; V: TRBV4-1; J: TRBJ2-7; DNA: TGCGCCAGCAGCCAATCCGCCTTTCAGGGGAAGCAGTACTTC; CDR3: CASSQSAFQGKQYF
D: .; size: .; V: TRBV27; J: TRBJ2-5; DNA: TGTGCCAGCAGTTTATCTTGGTCCCGGAGCGAAGAGACCCAGTACTTC; CDR3: CASSLSWSRSEETQYF
D: TRBD1; size: .; V: TRBV19; J: TRBJ1-2; DNA: TGTGCCAGTAACACCGGGACAGGAAACTATGGCTACACCTTC; CDR3: CASNTGTGNYGYTF
D: .; size: .; V: TRBV6-5; J: TRBJ2-3; DNA: TGTGCCAGCAGATCGAATCAACAGATAGATACGCAGTATTTT; CDR3: CASRSNQQIDTQYF
D: TRBD1; size: .; V: TRBV19; J: TRBJ1-2; DNA: TGTGCCAGTAGTCCATTCACACGGGACAGGGCCTATGGCTACACCTTC; CDR3: CASSPFTRDRAYGYTF